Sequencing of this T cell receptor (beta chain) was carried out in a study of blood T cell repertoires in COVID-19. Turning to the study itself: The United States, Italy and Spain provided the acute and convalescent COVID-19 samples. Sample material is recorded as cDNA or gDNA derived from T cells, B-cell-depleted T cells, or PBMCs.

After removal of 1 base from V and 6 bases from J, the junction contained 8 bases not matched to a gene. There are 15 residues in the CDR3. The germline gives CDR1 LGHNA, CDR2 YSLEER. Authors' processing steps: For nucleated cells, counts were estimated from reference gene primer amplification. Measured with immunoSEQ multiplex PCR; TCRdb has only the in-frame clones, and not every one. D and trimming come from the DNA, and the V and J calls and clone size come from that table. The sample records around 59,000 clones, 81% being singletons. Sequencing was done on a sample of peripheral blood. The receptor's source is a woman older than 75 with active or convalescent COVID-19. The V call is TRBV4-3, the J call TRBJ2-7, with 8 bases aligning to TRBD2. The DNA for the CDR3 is TGCGCCAGCAGCCAAGTGTTGGGCGGGGGGTCCGAGCAGTACTTC. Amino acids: CASSQVLGGGSEQYF.